This note documents a single T cell receptor beta chain sequence. The sample is drawn from a study of PD-1 and CTLA-4 blockade in melanoma. Profiled with immunoSEQ multiplex PCR; TCRdb holds only in-frame clones, not every one. The table includes some 30,000 clones, about 88% detected once. The CDR3 extends over 15 amino acids. Germline assignment: CDR1 MNHEY and CDR2 SMNVEV (reference sequence). Trimming took off 4 bases at V and 0 bases at J, with 13 bases between the two ends. This clonotype was sampled from a human donor with melanoma. V gene TRBV27 combines with J gene TRBJ2-7; TRBD1 is a possible D gene (6 bases). Sequenced material: CD8+ T cells from peripheral blood, taken from a patient given anti-PD-1 treatment. CDR3 in DNA: TGTGCCAGCAGTTCTTTGACAGGTTCCTCCTACGAGCAGTACTTC. This codes for CASSSLTGSSYEQYF.